These T cell receptor beta chains were read from a single sample in a study of cytomegalovirus exposure and HLA in healthy donors. Libraries were prepared by immunoSEQ multiplex PCR; TCRdb keeps only in-frame clonotypes and omits some of them. The sample carries some 150,000 clones, approximately 60% recorded once. Sequencing was performed on PBMCs. These receptors were taken from a woman aged 40 to 49 in good health and CMV-seronegative. Both conserved end residues are part of each CDR3. The order of the fields is D gene, J gene, V gene, clone size, CDR3 DNA, CDR3 protein. A D gene is named only where the DNA matches it firmly. Clone size is given for some rows only: seen once, a few or many times, or a class if the clone is expanded.

d_call: TRBD2; j_call: TRBJ2-4; v_call: TRBV4-1; clone_size: few; cdr3_nt: TGCGCCAGCAGCCAAGACGAACAGCGGGGGGGCCAAAACATTCAGTACTTC; cdr3_aa: CASSQDEQRGGQNIQYF
d_call: NA; j_call: TRBJ2-1; v_call: TRBV7-8; clone_size: NA; cdr3_nt: TGTGCCAGCAGCTTAGATTGGGGGGAAGGTGAGCAGTTCTTC; cdr3_aa: CASSLDWGEGEQFF
d_call: NA; j_call: TRBJ1-1; v_call: TRBV11-3; clone_size: NA; cdr3_nt: TGTGCCAGCAGCTTAGGCAGGGCGAACACTGAAGCTTTCTTT; cdr3_aa: CASSLGRANTEAFF
d_call: NA; j_call: TRBJ2-7; v_call: TRBV2; clone_size: few; cdr3_nt: TGTGCCAGCAGTGAATATGAGGGCGAGCAGTACTTC; cdr3_aa: CASSEYEGEQYF
d_call: NA; j_call: TRBJ2-4; v_call: TRBV7-6; clone_size: NA; cdr3_nt: TGTGCCAGCAGCCCCCTCCCCAGGGGCGAAGCCAAAAACATTCAGTACTTC; cdr3_aa: CASSPLPRGEAKNIQYF
d_call: NA; j_call: TRBJ1-4; v_call: TRBV6-5; clone_size: NA; cdr3_nt: TGTGCCAGCAGTTCACCGACTGTACGGGGGCTGTTTTTT; cdr3_aa: CASSSPTVRGLFF
d_call: TRBD2; j_call: TRBJ2-1; v_call: TRBV27; clone_size: NA; cdr3_nt: TGTGCCAGCAGTTTATACGGCGGGAGCTCCTACAATGAGCAGTTCTTC; cdr3_aa: CASSLYGGSSYNEQFF
d_call: TRBD1; j_call: TRBJ1-5; v_call: TRBV11-2; clone_size: NA; cdr3_nt: TGTGCCAGCAGCTTAGCCCGGACAGGTGGACAGCCCCAGCATTTT; cdr3_aa: CASSLARTGGQPQHF
d_call: NA; j_call: TRBJ1-2; v_call: TRBV20-1; clone_size: NA; cdr3_nt: TGCAGTCGGCCCGAAGCGAGTGGCTACACCTTC; cdr3_aa: CSRPEASGYTF
d_call: TRBD1; j_call: TRBJ2-1; v_call: TRBV4-1; clone_size: NA; cdr3_nt: TGCGCCAGCAGCCAAGATCGAGAGGGGGCAGGGGATGAGCAGTTCTTC; cdr3_aa: CASSQDREGAGDEQFF
d_call: NA; j_call: TRBJ2-2; v_call: TRBV7-6; clone_size: NA; cdr3_nt: TGTGCCAGCAGCCCCCGCGACAGTCGCGGCACCGGGGAGCTGTTTTTT; cdr3_aa: CASSPRDSRGTGELFF
d_call: NA; j_call: TRBJ1-2; v_call: TRBV9; clone_size: NA; cdr3_nt: TGTGCCAGCAGCGTGGACGGGGGGGCTTCTGGCTACACCTTC; cdr3_aa: CASSVDGGASGYTF
d_call: NA; j_call: TRBJ1-5; v_call: TRBV30; clone_size: NA; cdr3_nt: TGTGCCGGACCTCGGGGGCAGCCCCAGCATTTT; cdr3_aa: CAGPRGQPQHF
d_call: TRBD1; j_call: TRBJ2-7; v_call: TRBV5-1; clone_size: NA; cdr3_nt: TGCGCCAGCAGCCCCCGAGGGGACAGTTTCTACGAGCAGTACTTC; cdr3_aa: CASSPRGDSFYEQYF
d_call: NA; j_call: TRBJ2-2; v_call: TRBV6-6; clone_size: NA; cdr3_nt: TGTGCCAGCAGTTACAAGAGGACTACGAACACCGGGGAGCTGTTTTTT; cdr3_aa: CASSYKRTTNTGELFF
d_call: TRBD1; j_call: TRBJ1-1; v_call: TRBV4-2; clone_size: NA; cdr3_nt: TGTGCCAGCAGCCACTTAGGACAGGGTGAAGCTTTCTTT; cdr3_aa: CASSHLGQGEAFF
d_call: NA; j_call: TRBJ1-1; v_call: TRBV2; clone_size: NA; cdr3_nt: TGTGCCAGCAAAAGGGAGGGAACTTACACTGAAGCTTTCTTT; cdr3_aa: CASKREGTYTEAFF
d_call: NA; j_call: TRBJ1-6; v_call: TRBV30; clone_size: NA; cdr3_nt: TGTGCCTGGAGTCGCGGGACGCTCAGATATAATTCACCCCTCCACTTT; cdr3_aa: CAWSRGTLRYNSPLHF
d_call: NA; j_call: TRBJ2-7; v_call: TRBV4-1; clone_size: NA; cdr3_nt: TGCGCCAGCAGCCAAGATCGGGAAGAGTCCTACGAGCAGTACTTC; cdr3_aa: CASSQDREESYEQYF
d_call: TRBD1; j_call: TRBJ1-1; v_call: TRBV6-6; clone_size: NA; cdr3_nt: TGTGCCAGCCGGGACAGAGAAAACACTGAAGCTTTCTTT; cdr3_aa: CASRDRENTEAFF
d_call: TRBD2; j_call: TRBJ2-4; v_call: TRBV5-6; clone_size: NA; cdr3_nt: TGTGCCAGCAGCTTACGGACTAGCGGGGCCATTCAGTACTTC; cdr3_aa: CASSLRTSGAIQYF
d_call: NA; j_call: TRBJ2-2; v_call: TRBV7-9; clone_size: NA; cdr3_nt: TGTGCCAGCAGCTACAGAGAGAACACCGGGGAGCTGTTTTTT; cdr3_aa: CASSYRENTGELFF
d_call: TRBD2; j_call: TRBJ2-4; v_call: TRBV5-4; clone_size: few; cdr3_nt: TGTGCCAGCAGCTTTGCGGGGGGGCAGCCAGACATTCAGTACTTC; cdr3_aa: CASSFAGGQPDIQYF
d_call: TRBD1; j_call: TRBJ2-3; v_call: TRBV10-3; clone_size: NA; cdr3_nt: TGTGCCATCAGTGAATCCGGACAGGCAAGCACAGATACGCAGTATTTT; cdr3_aa: CAISESGQASTDTQYF
d_call: TRBD1; j_call: TRBJ1-2; v_call: TRBV6-6; clone_size: NA; cdr3_nt: TGTGCCAGCAGACCCCGGGACAGCCCTGGCTACACCTTC; cdr3_aa: CASRPRDSPGYTF
d_call: TRBD1; j_call: TRBJ1-4; v_call: TRBV4-1; clone_size: once; cdr3_nt: TGCGCCAGCAGCCAAGATCGGGGGACAGGGGGCATACAACTGTTTTTT; cdr3_aa: CASSQDRGTGGIQLFF
d_call: NA; j_call: TRBJ1-5; v_call: TRBV18; clone_size: few; cdr3_nt: TGTGCCAGCTCCCCGGAAGGAGGGTTGGGTAATCAGCCCCAGCATTTT; cdr3_aa: CASSPEGGLGNQPQHF